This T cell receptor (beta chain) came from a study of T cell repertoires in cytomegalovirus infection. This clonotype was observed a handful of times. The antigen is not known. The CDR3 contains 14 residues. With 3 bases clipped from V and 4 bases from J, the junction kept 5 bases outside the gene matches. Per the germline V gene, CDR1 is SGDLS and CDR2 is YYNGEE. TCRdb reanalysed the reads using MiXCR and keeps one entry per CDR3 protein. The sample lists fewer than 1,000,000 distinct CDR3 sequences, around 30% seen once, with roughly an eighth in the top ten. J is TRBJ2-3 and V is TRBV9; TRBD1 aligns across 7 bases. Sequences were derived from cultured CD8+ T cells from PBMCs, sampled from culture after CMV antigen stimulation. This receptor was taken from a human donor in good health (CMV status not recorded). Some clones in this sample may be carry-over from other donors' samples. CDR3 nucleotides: TGTGCCAGCAGCGAGGGTCAGGGGGCAGATACGCAGTATTTT. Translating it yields CASSEGQGADTQYF.